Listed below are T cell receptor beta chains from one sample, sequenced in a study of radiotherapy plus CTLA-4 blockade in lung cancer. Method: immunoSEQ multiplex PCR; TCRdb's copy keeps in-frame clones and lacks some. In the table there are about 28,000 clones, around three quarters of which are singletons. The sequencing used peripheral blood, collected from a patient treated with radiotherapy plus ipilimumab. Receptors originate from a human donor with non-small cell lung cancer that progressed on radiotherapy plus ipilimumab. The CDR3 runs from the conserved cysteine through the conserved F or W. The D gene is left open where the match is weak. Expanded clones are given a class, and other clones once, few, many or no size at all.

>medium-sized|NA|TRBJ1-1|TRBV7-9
TGTGCCAGCAGCTTGGTACGACAGGACACTGAAGCTTTCTTT
CASSLVRQDTEAFF
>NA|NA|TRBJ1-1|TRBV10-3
TGTGCCATCAGTGAGCAGGTGTACACTGAAGCTTTCTTT
CAISEQVYTEAFF
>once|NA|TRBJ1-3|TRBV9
TGTGCCAGCAGCCAGACAGTCTTCTCTGGAAACACCATATATTTT
CASSQTVFSGNTIYF
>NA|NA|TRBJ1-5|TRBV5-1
TGCGCCAGCAGCTTGGACGTGGGTAATCAGCCCCAGCATTTT
CASSLDVGNQPQHF
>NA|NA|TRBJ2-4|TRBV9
TGTGCCAGCAGCCCTCGGGATCTAAACATTCAGTACTTC
CASSPRDLNIQYF
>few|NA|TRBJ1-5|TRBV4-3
TGCGCCAGCAGCCAAGAGGTTACGGGGGAACAGCCCCAGCATTTT
CASSQEVTGEQPQHF
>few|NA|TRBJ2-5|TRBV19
TGTGCCAGTAGTCCAGGGGGGTTGAGGGGTAAGACCCAGTACTTC
CASSPGGLRGKTQYF
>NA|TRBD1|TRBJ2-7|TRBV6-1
TGTGCCAGCAGTGAAGCGGATAACAGGGGATCCTACGAGCAGTACTTC
CASSEADNRGSYEQYF
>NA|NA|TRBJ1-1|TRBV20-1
TGCAGTGCTAGAAGCCTTGAAGCTTTCTTT
CSARSLEAFF
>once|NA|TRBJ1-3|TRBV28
TGTGCCAGCAGTTCGTTTACGGGACACAGTGGAAACACCATATATTTT
CASSSFTGHSGNTIYF
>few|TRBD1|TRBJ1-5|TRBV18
TGTGCCAGCTCACTCCCCGGGACAGGGACCAGCAATCAGCCCCAGCATTTT
CASSLPGTGTSNQPQHF
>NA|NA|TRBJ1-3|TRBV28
TGTGCCAGCAGGGAGGAGAGCATCTCTGGAAACACCATATATTTT
CASREESISGNTIYF
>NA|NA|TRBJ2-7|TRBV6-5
TGTGCCAGCAGTTACGACCGAGGATACGAGCAGTACTTC
CASSYDRGYEQYF
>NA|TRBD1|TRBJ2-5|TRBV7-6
TGTGCCAGCAGCTTAGCGACAGGGGAAGGGACCCAGTACTTC
CASSLATGEGTQYF
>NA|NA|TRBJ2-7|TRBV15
TGTGCCACCAGCGAGGGGACACCGTCCTACGAGCAGTACTTC
CATSEGTPSYEQYF
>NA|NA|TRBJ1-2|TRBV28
TGTGCCAGCAGTCCTACCGGGACCTCTAGAAGCTACACCTTC
CASSPTGTSRSYTF
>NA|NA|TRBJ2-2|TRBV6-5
TGTGCCAGCAGTTACGGGGCCACCGGGGAGCTGTTTTTT
CASSYGATGELFF
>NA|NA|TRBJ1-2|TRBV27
TGTGCCAGCAGCGCGAGGGACCCTAACTATGGCTACACCTTC
CASSARDPNYGYTF
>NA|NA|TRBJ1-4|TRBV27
TGTGCCAGCAGTACGGGGATAAGTAATGAAAAACTGTTTTTT
CASSTGISNEKLFF
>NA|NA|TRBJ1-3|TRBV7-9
TGTGCCAGCAGCCCCCCTGGGTCGGCCGGAAACACCATATATTTT
CASSPPGSAGNTIYF
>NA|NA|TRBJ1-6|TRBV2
TGTGCCAGCAGTGATTTGGGGGGGGTTTCACCCCTCCACTTT
CASSDLGGVSPLHF
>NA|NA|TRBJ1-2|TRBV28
TGTGCCAGCAGTGTTACCGCAGGGATCTATGGCTACACCTTC
CASSVTAGIYGYTF
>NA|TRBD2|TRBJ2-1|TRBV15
TGTGCCACCAGCTTCAGTAGCGGGAGCAATGAGCAGTTCTTC
CATSFSSGSNEQFF
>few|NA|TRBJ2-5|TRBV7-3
TGTGCCAGCAGTACCGGTGGCCCTGGGGAGACCCAGTACTTC
CASSTGGPGETQYF
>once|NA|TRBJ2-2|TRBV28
TGTGCCAGCAGCCCCCTGGCTAGCACCGGGGAGCTGTTTTTT
CASSPLASTGELFF
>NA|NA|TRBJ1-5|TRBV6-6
TGTGCCAGCGGAGGGAACAGTCTAATCAGCCCCCAGCATTTT
CASGGNSLISPQHF
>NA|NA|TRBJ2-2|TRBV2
TGTGCCATCCGGACAGTTACTCACACCGGGGAGCTGTTTTTT
CAIRTVTHTGELFF
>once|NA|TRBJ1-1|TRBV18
TGTGCCAGCTCACCTGGCGGGGGCGATGGCACTGAAGCTTTCTTT
CASSPGGGDGTEAFF
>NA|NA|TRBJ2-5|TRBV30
TGTGCCTGGAGTGTACTAGCAGAGACCCAGTACTTC
CAWSVLAETQYF
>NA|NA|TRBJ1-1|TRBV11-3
TGTGCCAGCAGCCCCGCAGGGCTAACTGAAGCTTTCTTT
CASSPAGLTEAFF
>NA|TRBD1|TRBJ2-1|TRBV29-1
TGCAGCGTCTCGACAGGGTCAGGTGAGCAGTTCTTC
CSVSTGSGEQFF
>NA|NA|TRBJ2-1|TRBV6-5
TGTGCCAGCAGTTCCTCGGGGCCTTACAATGAGCAGTTCTTC
CASSSSGPYNEQFF
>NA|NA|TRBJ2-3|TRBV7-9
TGTGCCAGCAGCCCCCGACTAGAACTTAGCACAGATACGCAGTATTTT
CASSPRLELSTDTQYF
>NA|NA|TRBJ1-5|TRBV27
TGTGCCAGCAGTTTATCGCCCAGCAATCAGCCCCAGCATTTT
CASSLSPSNQPQHF
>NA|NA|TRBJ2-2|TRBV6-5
TGTGCCAGCAGGAAGGAACTGAACACCGGGGAGCTGTTTTTT
CASRKELNTGELFF
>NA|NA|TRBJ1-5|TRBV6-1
TGTGCCAGCCACCTCCCGGACAAACTCGTGCCCCAGCATTTT
CASHLPDKLVPQHF
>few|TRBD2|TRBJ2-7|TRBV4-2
TGTGCCAGCAGCCAAGATCTTGAGGGGAGAGGGAGGGTCTCCTACGAGCAGTACTTC
CASSQDLEGRGRVSYEQYF
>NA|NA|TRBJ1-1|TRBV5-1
TGCGCCAGCAGCCCCGGACAGTTGGGGAGTGAAGCTTTCTTT
CASSPGQLGSEAFF
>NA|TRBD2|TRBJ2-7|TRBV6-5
TGTGCCAGCACCTTACCGGCTAGCGGCGGCTACGAGCAGTACTTC
CASTLPASGGYEQYF
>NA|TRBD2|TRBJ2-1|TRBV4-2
TGTGCCAGCAGCCAAGGGACTAGCGGGGGCCCAGGAGATGAGCAGTTCTTC
CASSQGTSGGPGDEQFF
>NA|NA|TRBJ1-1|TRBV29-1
TGCAGCCTCAACAGGCCATCGAACACTGAAGCTTTCTTT
CSLNRPSNTEAFF
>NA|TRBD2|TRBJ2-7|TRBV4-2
TGTGCCAGCAGCCAAGATATGGCGGGGGGGCGGTACGAGCAGTACTTC
CASSQDMAGGRYEQYF
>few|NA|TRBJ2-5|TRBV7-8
TGTGCCAGCAGCTTATTCCTTATGACGGAAAAAGAGACCCAGTACTTC
CASSLFLMTEKETQYF
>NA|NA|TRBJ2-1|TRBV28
TGTGCCAGCAGCGGGGCGGCCGAATATTCCACCGAGCAGTTCTTC
CASSGAAEYSTEQFF
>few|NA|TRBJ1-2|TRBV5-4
TGTGCCAGCAGATTGGGTGGGGGAGGGTATGGCTACACCTTC
CASRLGGGGYGYTF
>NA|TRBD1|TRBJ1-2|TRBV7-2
TGTGCCAGCAGGCTACCCCAGGGGGCCTATGGCTACACCTTC
CASRLPQGAYGYTF